The 30 T cell receptor beta chains below all came from one sample that was sequenced in a study of CD8 T cells in ankylosing spondylitis. Using its own MiXCR run on the 5' RACE reads, TCRdb lists one record per CDR3 protein. In the table there are 210,000 or so distinct CDR3 sequences, approximately 7.6% of which are singletons. The sample comprised blood, either unsorted or a sorted T cell fraction (not recorded which). The receptors originated from a female donor with ankylosing spondylitis or in good health (not recorded which).

This clonotype was detected many times. The V and J genes are TRBV20-1 and TRBJ2-1, with D possibly being TRBD2 (5 bases). The ends were cut back, 3 bases at V and 5 bases at J, with 17 bases in the middle. CDR3 length: 15 residues. The germline CDR1 and CDR2 sequences are DFQATT and SNEGSKA (reference sequence). CDR3 in amino acids: CSARSGPRLNNEQFF. The CDR3 bases are TGCAGTGCTAGGAGTGGCCCTCGACTAAACAATGAGCAGTTCTTC.

This clonotype showed up many times. The chain combines TRBV6-1 with TRBJ1-1, with D unclear. The germline gives CDR1 MNHNS, CDR2 SASEGT. The CDR3 sequence is 15 residues long. Deletions cut 5 bases from V and 3 bases from J, with 16 bases between. DNA of the CDR3: TGTGCCAGCAGTCCTGGGCGGGTGGGATACACTGAAGCTTTCTTT. Translation: CASSPGRVGYTEAFF.

There are a few counts of this clonotype. The genes are TRBV20-1 and TRBJ2-5, with 10 bases lining up with TRBD2. This CDR3 has 15 amino acids. CDR1 and CDR2 (germline): DFQATT, SNEGSKA (reference sequence). The V and J ends lost 1 base and 5 bases, in that order; junction bases with no gene match: 7. The CDR3 loop reads CSARVPAGGGETQYF. In nucleotides, the CDR3 is TGCAGTGCTAGAGTTCCAGCGGGAGGGGGCGAGACCCAGTACTTC.

The chain carries TRBV7-2 and TRBJ2-7; a weak D match, TRBD1 (5 bases). Germline CDR1 and CDR2: SGHTA and FQGNSA. V lost 2 bases and J lost 3, with 11 bases in between. There are 14 residues in the CDR3. CDR3 loop: CASSLQGFGYEQYF. The CDR3 nucleotides read TGTGCCAGCAGCTTACAGGGCTTTGGCTACGAGCAGTACTTC.

This clonotype was detected only a few times. J is TRBJ2-1 and V is TRBV19; D is possibly TRBD2 (5 bases). Germline CDR1 reads LNHDA; CDR2 reads SQIVND (reference sequence). The V end was cut by 5 bases, the J end by 5 bases, with 19 bases between. The CDR3 consists of 16 residues. CDR3 in DNA: TGTGCCAGTAGTGTCTCTCTTTCTAGCTCGAACAATGAGCAGTTCTTC. This gives the protein CASSVSLSSSNNEQFF.

This clonotype is a singleton in its sample. V and J are TRBV28 and TRBJ2-5; 7 nucleotides align to TRBD1. The CDR3 spans 15 residues. Germline V CDR1 and CDR2: MDHEN, SYDVKM. With V trimmed by 3 bases and J by 0 bases, 4 bases remained unmatched. In DNA form, the CDR3 reads TGTGCCAGCAGTTTCCTTGACAGGGACCAAGAGACCCAGTACTTC. It translates to CASSFLDRDQETQYF.

This clonotype showed up many times. The gene calls are TRBV21-1 and TRBJ2-7; TRBD2 reflects the table's D call only, with no check against the DNA. TRBV21-1 is a pseudogene. The CDR3 totals 17 residues. Here the CDR3 DNA reads TGTGCCAGCAGCCCGCACTTGGGGACCAGCGGGAACTACGAGCAGTACTTC. This sequence encodes CASSPHLGTSGNYEQYF.

This clonotype was counted at least ten times. The rearrangement uses TRBV10-3 and TRBJ2-1; D ambiguous. The CDR3 spans 12 residues. Germline V gene lookup returns CDR1 ENHRY and CDR2 SYGVKD. Deletions cut 2 bases from V and 4 bases from J, with 3 bases between. CDR3 nucleotide sequence: TGTGCCATCAGTGAGGGATACAATGAGCAGTTCTTC. Its translation is CAISEGYNEQFF.

The table lists this clonotype with many counts. The chain links TRBV6-1 to TRBJ2-5, with 7 bases that match TRBD1. Germline CDR1 MNHNS, CDR2 SASEGT. The CDR3 consists of 15 residues. Unmatched junction bases numbered 4, after V lost 1 base and J lost 2 bases. CDR3 sequence: CASSEGGTEQETQYF. The CDR3 DNA is TGTGCCAGCAGTGAAGGGGGGACAGAACAAGAGACCCAGTACTTC.

This clonotype was seen many times. This rearrangement joins TRBV14 to TRBJ2-1; TRBD2 matches 7 bases. Germline CDR1 SGHDN, CDR2 FVKESK. V lost 3 bases, J lost 2 bases, and 7 bases stayed unmatched. The CDR3 is 16 residues long. Here the CDR3 reads CASSHRAGTTYNEQFF. The CDR3 DNA sequence: TGTGCCAGCAGCCATCGAGCCGGGACTACCTACAATGAGCAGTTCTTC.

This clonotype was seen at least ten times. The rearrangement links TRBV20-1 to TRBJ2-7; possibly TRBD2 for D (5 bases). There are 13 residues in the CDR3. Between the trimmed V and J ends, which lost 3 bases and 7 bases, there was a span of 16 bases. The germline V gene encodes CDR1 DFQATT and CDR2 SNEGSKA (reference sequence). In DNA, the CDR3 is TGCAGTGCTAGGGGTGACCCATCGGGGGAGCAGTACTTC. Amino acids: CSARGDPSGEQYF.

There are many counts of this clonotype. This chain links TRBV7-2 with TRBJ1-1, with D uncertain. The germline CDR1 and CDR2 sequences are SGHTA and FQGNSA. Trimming pared 4 bases from V and 1 base from J, leaving 7 bases between. The CDR3 is 13 residues long. This CDR3 reads CASSSFRNTEAFF. For the CDR3, the DNA is TGTGCCAGCAGCTCCTTCCGGAACACTGAAGCTTTCTTT.

The rearrangement uses TRBV19 and TRBJ2-1; TRBD2 aligns across 11 bases. Germline CDR1 and CDR2: LNHDA and SQIVND (reference sequence). V lost 5 bases to trimming and J lost 0 bases; unmatched junction nucleotides: 6. The CDR3 covers 17 residues. The CDR3 loop reads CASSPRLAGSSYNEQFF. DNA of the CDR3: TGTGCCAGTAGTCCCAGACTAGCGGGGAGCTCCTACAATGAGCAGTTCTTC.

This clonotype showed up many times. The V and J genes are TRBV20-1 and TRBJ2-5, with 7 nucleotides matching TRBD1. The CDR3 is made up of 13 amino acids. CDR1 and CDR2 (germline): DFQATT, SNEGSKA (reference sequence). This chain's CDR3 is CSTRQGVGETQYF. CDR3 nucleotides: TGCAGCACTCGACAGGGAGTAGGGGAGACCCAGTACTTC.

This clonotype was seen only a few times. The chain couples TRBV7-2 to TRBJ2-7; D remains unclear. The germline gives CDR1 SGHTA, CDR2 FQGNSA. Trimming took 0 bases from V and 6 from J, leaving 9 bases between them. This CDR3 has 13 amino acids. The CDR3 bases are TGTGCCAGCAGCTTAGCAAAGGGCCTCGAGCAGTACTTC. It encodes CASSLAKGLEQYF.

At least ten counts were recorded for this clonotype. The V call is TRBV20-1, the J call TRBJ2-1; the match to TRBD2 covers 11 bases. The CDR3 is 14 residues long. Germline values: CDR1 DFQATT, CDR2 SNEGSKA (reference sequence). V shed 2 bases, J shed 10 bases, and the junction held 7 bases outside the gene matches. The CDR3 sequence: CSARSILAGGEQFF. Written as DNA, the CDR3 is TGCAGTGCTAGATCTATCCTAGCGGGAGGAGAGCAGTTCTTC.

This clonotype showed up many times. The V call is TRBV20-1, the J call TRBJ2-4, with D uncertain. This CDR3 comprises 13 residues. Trimming shortened V by 1 base and J by 2 bases, and 6 bases separated the two germline ends. Germline loops: CDR1 DFQATT, CDR2 SNEGSKA (reference sequence). CDR3 sequence reads: CSARASPKNIQYF. For the CDR3, the DNA is TGCAGTGCTAGAGCTTCCCCCAAAAACATTCAGTACTTC.

This clonotype was found many times. The chain couples TRBV25-1 to TRBJ2-5; 10 positions match TRBD2. The length of the CDR3 is 16 residues. V gave up 2 bases and J gave up 5 bases; unmatched junction bases: 8. Germline CDR1 is MGHDK and CDR2 is SYGVNS. The CDR3 DNA reads TGTGCCAGCAGTGAAGGCCTAGCGGGAGTGGTGGAGACCCAGTACTTC. It yields the protein CASSEGLAGVVETQYF.

This clonotype has at least ten counts. V usage is TRBV19 and J usage is TRBJ2-3, with 7 bases aligning to TRBD1. The CDR3 loop spans 12 amino acids. Germline values: CDR1 LNHDA, CDR2 SQIVND (reference sequence). J gave up 6 bases and V 7 bases, and 4 bases lay outside the gene matches. CDR3 protein: CASIGTADTQYF. The CDR3 coding sequence is TGTGCCAGTATTGGGACAGCGGATACGCAGTATTTT.

This clonotype appeared many times. V is TRBV12-3 or TRBV12-4 and J is TRBJ2-1; D perhaps matches TRBD2 (5 bases). The CDR3 covers 14 residues. Trimming removed 3 bases from V and 3 bases from J, with 9 bases in between. The CDR3, as DNA: TGTGCCAGCAGTTTCTCCGGGAACTACAATGAGCAGTTCTTC. It translates to CASSFSGNYNEQFF.

This clonotype was recorded at least ten times. This rearrangement joins TRBV5-1 to TRBJ1-5; maybe TRBD1 (6 bases). From germline, CDR1 is SGHRS and CDR2 YFSETQ. V dropped 0 bases and J dropped 4 bases, with 8 bases sitting between them. The CDR3 extends over 14 amino acids. CDR3 nucleotides: TGCGCCAGCAGCTTGGGGACAGTTAATCAGCCCCAGCATTTT. Protein: CASSLGTVNQPQHF. The full variable domain, completed using reference TRBV5-1 and TRBJ1-5, is KAGVTQTPRYLIKTRGQQVTLSCSPISGHRSVSWYQQTPGQGLQFLFEYFSETQRNKGNFPGRFSGRQFSNSRSEMNVSTLELGDSALYLCASSLGTVNQPQHFGDGTRLSIL.

This clonotype was counted ten times or more. This rearrangement joins TRBV12-3 or TRBV12-4 to TRBJ2-4, with D perhaps TRBD1 (6 bases). This CDR3 has 15 amino acids. With 5 bases removed from V and 0 bases from J, the gap between germline ends came to 11 bases. The CDR3 nucleotides read TGTGCCAGCAGTCCCGGGACAATAGCCAAAAACATTCAGTACTTC. Translation: CASSPGTIAKNIQYF.

This clonotype was seen more than once but under ten times. The chain combines TRBV28 with TRBJ2-1; 7 nucleotides match TRBD2. The CDR3 consists of 13 residues. J gave up 5 bases and V 6 bases, and 4 bases lay outside the gene matches. Looked up from germline, CDR1 is MDHEN and CDR2 is SYDVKM. CDR3 nucleotides: TGTGCCAGCAGGCCTAGCGGAGACAATGAGCAGTTCTTC. The encoded protein is CASRPSGDNEQFF.

This clonotype is medium-sized in the sample. The rearrangement links TRBV5-5 to TRBJ2-4; D remains ambiguous. This CDR3 comprises 12 residues. Germline V gene sequence: CDR1 SGHKS, CDR2 YYEKEE (reference sequence). V lost 6 bases and J lost 5, with 9 bases in between. DNA for the CDR3: TGTGCCAGCACAAACCGGGAAAACATTCAGTACTTC. It yields the protein CASTNRENIQYF.

V is TRBV5-5 and J is TRBJ2-1, with 7 bases that match TRBD1. Germline lookup yields CDR1 SGHKS and CDR2 YYEKEE (reference sequence). Trimming took 4 bases from V and 4 from J; bases not matched to a gene: 5. This CDR3 region has 14 residues. CDR3 DNA sequence: TGTGCCAGCAGCGGGACAGCTGGGTACAATGAGCAGTTCTTC. Translating it yields CASSGTAGYNEQFF.

This clonotype occurred many times. The CDR3: CSIFDRGRAKNIQYF. The CDR3 DNA reads TGCAGCATCTTCGATAGGGGGAGGGCAAAAAACATTCAGTACTTC. The chain uses TRBV20-1 and TRBJ2-4, with D perhaps matching TRBD2 (7 bases). The CDR3 length is 15 residues. Germline CDR1 reads DFQATT; CDR2 reads SNEGSKA (reference sequence).

This clonotype was counted at least ten times. The chain employs TRBV6-2 or TRBV6-3 and TRBJ2-1; D gene unclear. Germline lookup yields CDR1 MNHEY and CDR2 SVGEGT. V was cut by 4 bases and J by 7 bases, with 14 bases left in between. The length of the CDR3 is 14 residues. CDR3 in amino acids: CASSFAPERNEQFF. CDR3 DNA: TGTGCCAGCAGTTTCGCACCAGAGAGGAATGAGCAGTTCTTC.

A few counts support this clonotype. The rearrangement uses TRBV7-2 and TRBJ2-3; unclear D gene. Germline CDR1 SGHTA, CDR2 FQGNSA. The CDR3 has 12 residues. The ends were cut back, 5 bases at V and 4 bases at J, with 7 bases in the middle. The chain's CDR3 is CASSPNSDTQYF. The CDR3 DNA reads TGTGCCAGCAGCCCTAACTCAGATACGCAGTATTTT.

This clonotype showed up many times. This chain joins TRBV7-2 and TRBJ2-2; no definite D call. The V gene lost 5 bases and the J gene lost 6 bases, with 10 bases spanning the gap. CDR3 size: 13 residues. Per germline, CDR1 SGHTA and CDR2 FQGNSA. The CDR3 protein is CASSPPRPGELFF. The CDR3 DNA is TGTGCCAGCAGCCCCCCCCGCCCCGGGGAGCTGTTTTTT.

This clonotype was seen at least ten times. This chain connects TRBV20-1 to TRBJ2-1; 12 nucleotides align to TRBD2. This CDR3 spans 15 amino acids. The germline gives CDR1 DFQATT, CDR2 SNEGSKA (reference sequence). Germline trimming cut 5 bases from V and 10 bases from J; bases unmatched to any gene: 12. CDR3 sequence: CSASRSSGRAEEQFF. CDR3 sequence (DNA): TGCAGTGCTTCCCGGTCTAGCGGGAGGGCCGAAGAGCAGTTCTTC.